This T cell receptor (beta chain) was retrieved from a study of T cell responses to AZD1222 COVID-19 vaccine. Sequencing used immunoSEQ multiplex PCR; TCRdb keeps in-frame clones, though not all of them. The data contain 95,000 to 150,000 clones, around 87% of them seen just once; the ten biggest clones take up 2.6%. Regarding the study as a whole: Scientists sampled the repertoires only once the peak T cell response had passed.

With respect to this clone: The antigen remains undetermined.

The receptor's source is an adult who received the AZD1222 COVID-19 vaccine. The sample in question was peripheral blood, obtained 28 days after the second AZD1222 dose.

The CDR3 loop is CASSLDRGGYTF. In DNA, the CDR3 is TGTGCCAGCAGCCTAGACAGGGGTGGCTACACCTTC. The rearrangement links TRBV5-4 to TRBJ1-2, with 8 bases aligning to TRBD1. J lost 7 bases, V lost 4 bases, and 3 bases had no gene match. The CDR3 is made up of 12 amino acids. Per the germline V gene, CDR1 is SGHNT and CDR2 is YYREEE (reference sequence).